This T cell receptor beta chain was recovered during a study of graft-versus-host responses after intestinal transplantation. Overall study: Recipients had multivisceral, liver-intestinal, or isolated intestinal transplants. All of the recipients had induction that used anti-thymocyte globulin, then tacrolimus and steroids for about 3 years.

Processing released intraepithelial and lamina propria lymphocytes from the graft tissue. Repertoires were generated with immunoSEQ multiplex PCR, while TCRdb's copy carries only in-frame clones and drops some. The sample shows fewer than 10,000 clones, 75% to 85% of them seen only once. Concerning this clone itself: Its antigen is still unknown.

Study-level findings and limits: The study found high graft-versus-host to host-versus-graft clonal ratios in allografts of patients with graft-donor T cell macrochimerism. There were GvH clones found in recipient marrow, and some of them appeared first in ileum or blood.

This clonotype was sampled from a human patient who received an intestinal transplant, so some T cells may come from the graft donor. The sample here was ileum tissue, taken approximately 16 months after intestinal transplantation.

The CDR3 spells CASSTGGGLVYGYTF. The CDR3 DNA sequence: TGTGCCAGCAGCACCGGTGGAGGATTAGTTTATGGCTACACCTTC. The chain recombines TRBV5-5 with TRBJ1-2; D remains ambiguous. Deletions cut 4 bases from V and 5 bases from J, with 18 bases between. Germline V gene data show CDR1 as SGHKS and CDR2 as YYEKEE (reference sequence). This CDR3 contains 15 residues.